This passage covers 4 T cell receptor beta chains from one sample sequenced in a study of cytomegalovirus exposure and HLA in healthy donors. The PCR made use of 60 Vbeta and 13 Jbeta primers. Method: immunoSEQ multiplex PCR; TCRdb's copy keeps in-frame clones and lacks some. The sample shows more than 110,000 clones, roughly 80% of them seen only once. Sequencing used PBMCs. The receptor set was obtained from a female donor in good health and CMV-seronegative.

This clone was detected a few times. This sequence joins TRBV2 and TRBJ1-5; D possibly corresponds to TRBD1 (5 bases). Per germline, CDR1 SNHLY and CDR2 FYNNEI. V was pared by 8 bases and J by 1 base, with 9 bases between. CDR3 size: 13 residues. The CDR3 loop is CASDRESNQPQHF. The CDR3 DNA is TGTGCCAGCGACAGAGAGAGCAATCAGCCCCAGCATTTT. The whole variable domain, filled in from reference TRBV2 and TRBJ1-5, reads EPEVTQTPSHQVTQMGQEVILRCVPISNHLYFYWYRQILGQKVEFLVSFYNNEISEKSEIFDDQFSVERPDGSNFTLKIRSTKLEDSAMYFCASDRESNQPQHFGDGTRLSIL.

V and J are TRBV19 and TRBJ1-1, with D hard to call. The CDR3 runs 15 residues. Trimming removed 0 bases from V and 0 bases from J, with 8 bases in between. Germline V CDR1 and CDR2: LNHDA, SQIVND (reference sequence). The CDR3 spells CASSIDPDLNTEAFF. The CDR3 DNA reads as TGTGCCAGTAGTATAGATCCGGACTTGAACACTGAAGCTTTCTTT.

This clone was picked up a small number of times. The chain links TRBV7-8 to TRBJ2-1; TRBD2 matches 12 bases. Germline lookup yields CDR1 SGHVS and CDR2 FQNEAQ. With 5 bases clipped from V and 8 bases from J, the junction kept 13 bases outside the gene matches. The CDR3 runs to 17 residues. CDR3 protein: CASSNRVGLAGRDEQFF. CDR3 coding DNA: TGTGCCAGCAGCAACCGGGTCGGACTAGCGGGGAGGGATGAGCAGTTCTTC.

The CDR3 DNA reads TGCAGCGTTGAAGGTAGGGGCCCCAATCAGCCCCAGCATTTT. This sequence encodes CSVEGRGPNQPQHF. The chain has TRBV29-1 and TRBJ1-5, with a possible D match to TRBD1 (5 bases). The CDR3 covers 14 residues. The germline V gene encodes CDR1 SQVTM and CDR2 ANQGSEA. V was trimmed by 1 base and J by 3 bases, leaving 10 bases between them.